The source of this T cell receptor beta chain is a study of long-term antiretroviral therapy in people with HIV. General observations from the study: Among HIV repertoires, CDR3 length ranges were narrower than those of controls.

Deletions cut 6 bases from V and 6 bases from J, with 12 bases between. Germline V gene sequence: CDR1 SGHAT, CDR2 FQNNGV. The CDR3 covers 13 residues. Runs used v3.0 of the immunoSEQ assay and were done at survey level. Per sample, sequencing targeted about 40,000-50,000 T-cell genomes. Sequencing was performed with immunoSEQ multiplex PCR; in TCRdb, only in-frame clones are kept and a portion is missing. The sample shows around 30,000 clones, 94% of them seen only once. On this clone itself: Its antigen remains unidentified.

Until DNA extraction, the samples held between roughly 1-10 million cryopreserved PBMC. This chain joins TRBV11-2 and TRBJ2-1; D assignment may be TRBD1 or TRBD2 (5 bases each). This receptor was obtained from a man aged 50 or older with HIV. This specimen was unsorted PBMCs, taken approximately 7.4 years after starting antiretroviral therapy. This CDR3 is CASSFEGPNEQFF. CDR3 nucleotide sequence: TGTGCCAGCAGTTTCGAGGGGCCCAATGAGCAGTTCTTC.